This passage covers 7 T cell receptor beta chains from one sample sequenced in a study of T cell repertoires in ileal Crohn's disease. The time point here: inflamed ileum from the surgical specimen. Assay: immunoSEQ multiplex PCR; the TCRdb copy retains only in-frame clones and omits some. Altogether roughly 8,600 clones are present, approximately 85% being singletons, with the ten largest covering approximately 11%. Sequencing input: ileal tissue. Every receptor here comes from an adult with Crohn's disease.

The chain joins TRBV6-5 to TRBJ2-7, with D possibly being TRBD2 (6 bases). CDR3 size: 14 residues. V dropped 6 bases and J dropped 0 bases, with 12 bases sitting between them. The V gene's germline CDR1 is MNHEY and CDR2 SVGAGI. CDR3 nucleotides: TGTGCCAGCAGGCGTCCCGGGAGCTCCTACGAGCAGTACTTC. This codes for CASRRPGSSYEQYF.

The chain is built from TRBV5-6 and TRBJ1-2, with D possibly being TRBD1 (5 bases). CDR1 and CDR2 (germline): SGHDT, YYEEEE. Trimming stripped 0 bases from V and 2 bases from J, with 11 bases between. The CDR3 consists of 15 residues. The CDR3 bases are TGTGCCAGCAGCTTGGTTGCGAGACAGAACTATGGCTACACCTTC. This gives the protein CASSLVARQNYGYTF.

This chain links TRBV10-3 with TRBJ1-1, with 7 positions matching TRBD1. Germline CDR1 reads ENHRY; CDR2 reads SYGVKD. With 6 bases clipped from V and 8 bases from J, the junction kept 3 bases outside the gene matches. The CDR3 has 11 amino acids. The CDR3 here is CAIRDRWEAFF. The DNA of the CDR3 is TGTGCCATCAGGGACAGGTGGGAAGCTTTCTTT.

The chain combines TRBV15 with TRBJ1-4; weak D call: TRBD1 (5 bases). Germline V gives CDR1 LNHNV, CDR2 YYDKDF (reference sequence). This CDR3 comprises 14 residues. Trimming removed 0 bases from V and 10 bases from J, with 12 bases in between. The CDR3 protein is CATSRDRGVGKLFF. In DNA form, the CDR3 reads TGTGCCACCAGCAGAGATAGGGGAGTTGGAAAACTGTTTTTT.

This chain joins TRBV7-6 and TRBJ2-1; D may be TRBD2 (5 bases). Trimming shortened V by 7 bases and J by 5 bases, and 15 bases separated the two germline ends. The germline V gene has CDR1 SGHVS and CDR2 FNYEAQ. This CDR3 spans 14 amino acids. CDR3 in amino acids: CASKTRESNNEQFF. DNA for the CDR3: TGTGCCAGCAAGACAAGGGAGTCCAACAATGAGCAGTTCTTC.

This chain uses TRBV29-1 with TRBJ1-1, with a possible D match to TRBD1 (5 bases). Between the trimmed V and J ends, which lost 7 bases and 1 base, there was a span of 16 bases. This CDR3 is 14 amino acids long. Germline lookup yields CDR1 SQVTM and CDR2 ANQGSEA. This CDR3 reads CSGSLGGSNTEAFF. CDR3 nucleotide sequence: TGCAGCGGTAGTCTGGGGGGTTCGAACACTGAAGCTTTCTTT.

The chain is built from TRBV7-9 and TRBJ2-7, with TRBD1 identical over 8 bases. The germline V gene has CDR1 SEHNR and CDR2 FQNEAQ (reference sequence). The CDR3 is made up of 18 amino acids. J gave up 2 bases and V 5 bases, and 17 bases lay outside the gene matches. The DNA for the CDR3 is TGTGCCAGCAGCCATACCGGGACAGGCCCAAAAAATCCCTACGAGCAGTACTTC. Protein sequence: CASSHTGTGPKNPYEQYF.